This T cell receptor beta chain stems from a study of T cell responses to AZD1222 COVID-19 vaccine. Trimming took off 10 bases at V and 13 bases at J, with 26 bases between the two ends. Looked up from germline, CDR1 is SNHLY and CDR2 is FYNNEI. The CDR3 is made up of 15 amino acids. Libraries were prepared by immunoSEQ multiplex PCR; TCRdb keeps only in-frame clonotypes and omits some of them. This repertoire shows 130,000 to 150,000 clones, about 92% found once; its top ten account for less than 2%. The chain recombines TRBV2 with TRBJ1-6; D gene ambiguous. This sequence was found in an adult in good health. Here the sequenced sample was peripheral blood, taken on day 0 of AZD1222 vaccination. The CDR3 loop reads CATPNVSSTIRPLHF. CDR3 in DNA: TGTGCCACCCCGAACGTTAGCTCCACAATTCGGCCCCTCCACTTT.